Listed here are 12 T cell receptor beta chains from one sample, sequenced in a study of CD8+CD57+ T cells in acquired aplastic anemia. Patients sequenced had flow cytometry evidence of CD8+CD57+ cell expansion. Genomic DNA constituted the template upon which TCR beta VDJ and CDR3 profiling was performed. One entry per CDR3 protein, called by TCRdb with MiXCR from the reads. Of 450,000 to 550,000 distinct CDR3 sequences in the sample, approximately 32% were seen once. The specimen was sorted CD4+, CD8+, or CD8+CD57+ T cells (not recorded which) from PBMCs. The receptor source for this set is a human donor with aplastic anemia.

This clonotype occurred many times. The V call is TRBV29-1, the J call TRBJ1-4; no definite D call. Trimming removed 2 bases from V and 0 bases from J, with 13 bases in between. The CDR3 spans 16 residues. In germline, CDR1 is SQVTM, CDR2 ANQGSEA. Written as DNA, the CDR3 is TGCAGCGTTGAATTGGATAGGGAGGCAACTAATGAAAAACTGTTTTTT. Amino acids: CSVELDREATNEKLFF.

This clonotype was counted a single time. The chain couples TRBV10-2 to TRBJ2-1; 10 bases map to TRBD1. The germline V gene encodes CDR1 WSHSY and CDR2 SAAADI. The V gene end was trimmed by 4 bases and the J gene end by 8 bases; junction bases not matched to a gene: 11. The CDR3 totals 16 residues. DNA for the CDR3: TGCGCCAGCAGTGCGATCCCGGGACAGGGGAGAGATGAGCAGTTCTTC. Its protein is CASSAIPGQGRDEQFF.

The sample holds many counts of this clonotype. V and J are TRBV7-2 and TRBJ2-5; 11 bases match TRBD1. CDR1 is SGHTA, CDR2 FQGNSA, per germline. The CDR3 loop spans 13 amino acids. V shed 4 bases and J 7 bases; nucleotides not matched to a gene: 2. The CDR3 spells CASSWDRGSTQYF. The CDR3 DNA reads as TGTGCCAGCAGCTGGGACAGGGGGTCGACCCAGTACTTC.

As concerns this clonotype: A much larger clone is a single base away; this may be a read error. This sequence joins TRBV19 and TRBJ2-5, with 7 bases fitting TRBD2. V was pared by 4 bases and J by 5 bases, with 10 bases of the junction left unmatched. The CDR3 loop spans 15 amino acids. Germline V gene lookup returns CDR1 LNHDA and CDR2 SQIVND (reference sequence). The CDR3 region is CASSTGSGAGETQYF. DNA of the CDR3: TGTGCCAGTAGTACGGGGAGCGGGGCGGGTGAGACCCAGTACTTC.

This chain uses TRBV7-9 with TRBJ2-7, with 9 bases fitting TRBD1. Germline V gives CDR1 SEHNR, CDR2 FQNEAQ (reference sequence). The CDR3 loop spans 15 amino acids. The J segment lost 2 bases and the V segment lost 5 bases, leaving 7 bases of the junction unmatched. CDR3 nucleotide sequence: TGTGCCAGCAGCCAGACCGGGACAGGGACCTACGAGCAGTACTTC. Translating gives CASSQTGTGTYEQYF.

This clonotype was seen at least ten times. The chain joins TRBV7-9 to TRBJ1-6, with TRBD1 as a possible D gene (5 bases). From germline, CDR1 is SEHNR and CDR2 FQNEAQ (reference sequence). Trimming removed 2 bases at V and 6 bases at J, with 8 bases between. The CDR3 sequence is 14 residues long. The CDR3 nucleotides read TGTGCCAGCAGCTTACAGGGAAGTAATTCACCCCTCCACTTT. This translates into CASSLQGSNSPLHF.

The genes are TRBV7-8 and TRBJ2-7; D gene unclear. The length of the CDR3 is 14 residues. V shed 2 bases and J shed 3 bases, with 11 bases lying between them. Germline V gene data show CDR1 as SGHVS and CDR2 as FQNEAQ. CDR3 bases: TGTGCCAGCAGCTTAAGATCTGGGTACTACGAGCAGTACTTC. This translates into CASSLRSGYYEQYF.

Worth noting for this clonotype: One junction end does not reproduce the germline sequence, and a read error may be involved. The rearrangement uses TRBV6-1 and TRBJ1-1; 8 bases are a match to TRBD1. Germline V gene data show CDR1 as MNHNS and CDR2 as SASEGT. The length of the CDR3 is 15 residues. The CDR3 DNA follows: TGTGCCAGCGAAACAGGGGGTTTGGGCCCTGCTGAGGCTTTCTTT. Translation gives CASETGGLGPAEAFF.

This clonotype was counted only a few times. A read error is possible here, since a much larger clone lies one base away. The CDR3 spells CANSAPPDSYEQYF. CDR3 sequence (DNA): TGTGCCAACAGTGCTCCCCCCGACTCCTACGAGCAGTACTTC. The rearrangement joins TRBV25-1 to TRBJ2-7; D gene unclear. In germline, CDR1 is MGHDK, CDR2 SYGVNS. The length of the CDR3 is 14 residues.

This clonotype was found many times. The chain has TRBV7-3 and TRBJ1-1, with D possibly matching TRBD1 (5 bases). The CDR3 is made up of 14 amino acids. Per the germline V gene, CDR1 is SGHTA and CDR2 is FQGTGA. The V end was cut by 5 bases, the J end by 2 bases, with 12 bases between. CDR3 sequence reads: CASSAGGGNTEAFF. CDR3 DNA: TGTGCCAGCAGCGCCGGGGGGGGAAACACTGAAGCTTTCTTT.

V is TRBV3-1 and J is TRBJ2-1; D tentatively reads TRBD1 or TRBD2 (7 bases each). With 0 bases removed from V and 5 bases from J, the gap between germline ends came to 20 bases. Germline CDR1 and CDR2: LGHDT and YNNKEL (reference sequence). CDR3 length: 18 amino acids. The CDR3 sequence is CASSQEQGRGAADNEQFF. In DNA, the CDR3 is TGTGCCAGCAGCCAAGAACAGGGGAGGGGAGCCGCGGACAATGAGCAGTTCTTC.

This clonotype was seen only a few times. The gene calls are TRBV5-1 and TRBJ2-5; D not resolved. This CDR3 region has 14 residues. With 4 bases removed from V and 1 base from J, the gap between germline ends came to 11 bases. CDR1 and CDR2 from the germline V gene are SGHRS and YFSETQ. The CDR3: CASSQVNFQETQYF. The CDR3 DNA follows: TGCGCCAGCAGCCAAGTGAATTTCCAAGAGACCCAGTACTTC.